A single sample gave rise to the 6 T cell receptor beta chains below, sequenced in a study of response to subunit inactivated influenza vaccine (dated by TCRdb to 2017 to 2018). Library preparation used RT-PCR. The instrument given in TCRdb is Illumina HiSeq 2500. TCRdb reran the public reads through fastp at Q25 and MiXCR, keeping productive beta chains. Under each unique CDR3 protein, matching rows form one entry showing the most common genes and DNA. In this sample the table shows 450,000 to 700,000 distinct CDR3 sequences, 14% of which occur a single time. The top ten clones comprise roughly 11% of the sample. The material sequenced was PBMCs from blood, taken roughly 13 days after vaccination. Every receptor here comes from a man in his fifties or sixties who received an inactivated influenza vaccine. Donor details come from another sample of the same person, matched by shared clones.

The V and J genes are TRBV6-2 or TRBV6-3 and TRBJ1-1, with unresolved D. The germline V gene has CDR1 MNHEY and CDR2 SVGEGT. This CDR3 is 13 amino acids long. Trimming pared 7 bases from V and 3 bases from J, leaving 12 bases between. For the CDR3, the DNA is TGTGCCAGCACCCGACCGGTAGACACTGAAGCTTTCTTT. Encoded protein: CASTRPVDTEAFF.

This clonotype has a count of ten or more. V and J are TRBV5-1 and TRBJ2-1, with TRBD1 identical over 10 bases. V shed 2 bases and J 6 bases; nucleotides not matched to a gene: 8. The CDR3 has 16 residues. CDR1 and CDR2 from the germline V gene are SGHRS and YFSETQ. The CDR3 nucleotides are TGCGCCAGCAGCTTAGCCGGGACAGGGGTACGCAATGAGCAGTTCTTC. It yields the protein CASSLAGTGVRNEQFF.

Many counts were recorded for this clonotype. The rearrangement links TRBV5-1 to TRBJ1-2, with 7 bases aligning to TRBD1. V shed 4 bases and J 6 bases; nucleotides not matched to a gene: 12. This CDR3 region has 15 residues. The germline V gene encodes CDR1 SGHRS and CDR2 YFSETQ. CDR3 nucleotides: TGCGCCAGCAGCCTGAGAGGGGGCGGTCCCGATGGCTACACCTTC. Translating it yields CASSLRGGGPDGYTF.

The CDR3 nucleotides read TGTGCCATCAGTGATCTGGGACGGAGCTTCGGATCACCCCTCCACTTT. Its protein is CAISDLGRSFGSPLHF. V and J are TRBV10-3 and TRBJ1-6, with D possibly TRBD1 on 5 matching bases. The V end was cut by 3 bases, the J end by 10 bases, with 19 bases between. This CDR3 is 16 amino acids long. The germline CDR1 and CDR2 sequences are ENHRY and SYGVKD.

This clonotype has only a few counts. The genes are TRBV10-3 and TRBJ2-3; maybe TRBD1 (6 bases). Germline V gene sequence: CDR1 ENHRY, CDR2 SYGVKD. This CDR3 is 14 amino acids long. V lost 3 bases to trimming and J lost 2 bases, with 9 bases between them. The CDR3 DNA is TGTGCCATCAGTGACAGGGGAATCACAGATACGCAGTATTTT. Translating gives CAISDRGITDTQYF.

The chain is built from TRBV6-1 and TRBJ2-2, with 10 bases lining up with TRBD1. The CDR3 length is 14 residues. The germline V gene has CDR1 MNHNS and CDR2 SASEGT. Germline trimming cut 6 bases from V and 7 bases from J; bases unmatched to any gene: 5. CDR3 in amino acids: CASRAGQGIGELFF. The CDR3 DNA is TGTGCCAGCAGGGCGGGACAGGGGATCGGGGAGCTGTTTTTT.